This TCR beta chain was observed in a study of spatial heterogeneity in lung cancer. About the study: Among detected sequences, beta-chain ones consistently exceeded alpha-chain ones in number. The mean occurrence of each unique TCR and UMI combination in raw reads exceeded nine. General study points: Mutation tallies in tumors tracked expanded intratumoral alpha and beta TCR counts.

Described time point: sample taken at primary tumor resection. This clonotype showed up many times. Its antigen remains unidentified. Within a library made for alpha chains, this beta chain is off target, and its count is uninformative. TCRdb re-called the 5' RACE reads with MiXCR, one entry per CDR3 protein. The sample lists about 17,000 distinct CDR3 sequences, approximately 6.2% occurring once. This clonotype was sampled from a male donor with early-stage non-small cell lung cancer. Sequencing used lung tumor tissue, obtained at surgery.

The CDR3 spells CASSVGQDSGANVLTF. Here the CDR3 DNA reads TGTGCCAGCAGTGTCGGACAGGACTCTGGGGCCAACGTCCTGACTTTC. The V call is TRBV25-1, the J call TRBJ2-6; 7 bases align to TRBD1. V shed 4 bases, J shed 0 bases, and the junction held 3 bases outside the gene matches. Germline CDR1 and CDR2: MGHDK and SYGVNS. The CDR3 has 16 amino acids.